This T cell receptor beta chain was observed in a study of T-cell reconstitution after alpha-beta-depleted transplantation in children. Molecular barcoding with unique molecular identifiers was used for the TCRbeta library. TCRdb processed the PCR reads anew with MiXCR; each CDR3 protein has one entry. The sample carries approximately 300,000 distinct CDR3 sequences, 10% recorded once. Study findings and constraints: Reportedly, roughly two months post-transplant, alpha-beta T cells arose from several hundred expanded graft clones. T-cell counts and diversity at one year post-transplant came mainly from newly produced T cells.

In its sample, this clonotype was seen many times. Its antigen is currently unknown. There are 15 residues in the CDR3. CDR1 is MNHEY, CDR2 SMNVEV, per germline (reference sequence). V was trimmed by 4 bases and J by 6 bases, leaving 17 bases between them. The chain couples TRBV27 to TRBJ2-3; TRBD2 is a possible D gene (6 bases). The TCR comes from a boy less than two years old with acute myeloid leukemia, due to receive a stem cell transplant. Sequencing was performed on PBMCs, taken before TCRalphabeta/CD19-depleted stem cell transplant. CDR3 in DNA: TGTGCCAGCAGTTCCCTGAGCGGGCCTGGGGATACGCAGTATTTT. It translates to CASSSLSGPGDTQYF.